What follows are 27 T cell receptor beta chains derived from one specimen sequenced in a study of blood T cell repertoires in COVID-19 (dated by TCRdb to 2020 to 2021). Libraries were built with the immunoSEQ multiplex PCR assay. In its TCRdb copy, this immuneACCESS table keeps in-frame sequences only and misses some clones. Where compared with another copy, unresolved V genes explain less than half of these, and the others have no known cause. This sample is represented by more than 200,000 clones; about 88% of them were singletons. The leading ten clones occupy around 1.6% of the sample. Sequenced material: PBMCs or T cells enriched from blood (not recorded which). Receptors were obtained from a woman aged 45 to 65 who had recovered from COVID-19.

The chain employs TRBV5-3 and TRBJ1-1; 7 bases fit TRBD1. TRBV5-3 is an open reading frame, and its role is uncertain. The V gene end was trimmed by 5 bases and the J gene end by 3 bases; junction bases not matched to a gene: 25. CDR3 length: 20 residues. The CDR3 sequence: CARSRPHSDRQNPFDTEAFF. In DNA, the CDR3 is TGTGCCAGAAGTCGCCCCCACTCGGACAGGCAGAACCCGTTTGACACTGAAGCTTTCTTT.

This clone has just a few counts. This chain uses TRBV28 with TRBJ1-6; tentatively, D is TRBD1 (6 bases). The CDR3 is 16 amino acids. V was shortened by 3 bases and J by 6 bases, with 15 bases between the two germline ends. CDR1 is MDHEN, CDR2 SYDVKM, per germline. CDR3 bases: TGTGCCAGCAGTTTCAATGAGGGGGTCGCTAATTCACCCCTCCACTTT. Protein sequence: CASSFNEGVANSPLHF.

The chain carries TRBV19 and TRBJ1-5; a weak D match, TRBD1 (6 bases). CDR1 and CDR2 from the germline V gene are LNHDA and SQIVND (reference sequence). CDR3 size: 16 residues. V was shortened by 8 bases and J by 4 bases, with 21 bases between the two germline ends. In DNA, the CDR3 is TGTGCCAGTGGGGGTAGGGTGGGGGCACCTAATCAGCCCCAGCATTTT. Amino acids: CASGGRVGAPNQPQHF.

V and J are TRBV30 and TRBJ2-7, with TRBD2 matching over 9 bases. The CDR3 has 13 residues. J lost 7 bases, V lost 4 bases, and 8 bases had no gene match. CDR1 and CDR2 (germline): GTSNPN, SVGIG (reference sequence). The DNA for the CDR3 is TGTGCCTGGAATGGATTAGCGGGAGAAGAGCAGTACTTC. This gives the protein CAWNGLAGEEQYF.

V usage is TRBV5-4 and J usage is TRBJ2-2, with D perhaps TRBD1 (6 bases). CDR1 is SGHNT and CDR2 is YYREEE in the germline V gene (reference sequence). This CDR3 comprises 16 residues. V was shortened by 2 bases and J by 3 bases, with 14 bases between the two germline ends. Here the CDR3 reads CASSFPTGRDTGELFF. For the CDR3, the DNA is TGTGCCAGCAGCTTCCCGACAGGTCGGGACACCGGGGAGCTGTTTTTT.

The CDR3 DNA reads as TGTGCCAGCAGCCCGGGGCTAGCGGGTTTGAATGAGCAGTTCTTC. This sequence encodes CASSPGLAGLNEQFF. V is TRBV28 and J is TRBJ2-1; 8 bases match TRBD2. CDR1 is MDHEN, CDR2 SYDVKM, per germline. V lost 6 bases, J lost 7 bases, and 11 bases stayed unmatched. This CDR3 is 15 amino acids long.

This clone turned up a few times. This chain uses TRBV4-1 with TRBJ2-7, with D possibly TRBD1 on 6 matching bases. The germline V gene has CDR1 MGHRA and CDR2 YSYEKL. The CDR3 is made up of 16 amino acids. Deletions cut 3 bases from V and 0 bases from J, with 15 bases between. CDR3 nucleotide sequence: TGCGCCAGCAGCCAGGAACCTCAGGGGCCCTCCTACGAGCAGTACTTC. This encodes CASSQEPQGPSYEQYF.

Notes on this clone: One end of the junction does not line up with germline, which may come from a read error. This chain joins TRBV28 and TRBJ1-2, with D possibly being TRBD1 (5 bases). This CDR3 region has 12 residues. Germline CDR1 is MDHEN and CDR2 is SYDVKM. The CDR3 nucleotides are TGTGCGAGCAGAGGGGTGGGGCAGGGCTACACCTTC. It is translated as CASRGVGQGYTF.

This chain uses TRBV13 with TRBJ2-3, with D maybe TRBD2 (5 bases). The CDR3 covers 14 residues. The germline V and J ends were trimmed by 7 bases and 3 bases, with 14 bases remaining between them. In germline, CDR1 is PRHDT, CDR2 FYEKMQ (reference sequence). As DNA, the CDR3 is TGTGCCAGCACCACGGGGAGCGTTACAGATACGCAGTATTTT. It is translated as CASTTGSVTDTQYF.

This chain joins TRBV2 and TRBJ2-1; 7 nucleotides agree with TRBD2. V trimming: 4 bases; J trimming: 14 bases; junction bases outside the gene matches: 11. This CDR3 has 13 amino acids. The germline gives CDR1 SNHLY, CDR2 FYNNEI. CDR3 in DNA: TGTGCCAGCAGTGTCGGGAGGTCTAATACAGAGTTCTTC. This sequence encodes CASSVGRSNTEFF.

J is TRBJ2-3 and V is TRBV2, with D uncertain. Germline V lookup: CDR1 SNHLY, CDR2 FYNNEI. The V end was cut by 4 bases, the J end by 7 bases, with 15 bases between. The CDR3 length is 14 residues. CDR3 in amino acids: CASSGHRTANTQYF. As DNA, the CDR3 is TGTGCCAGCAGTGGACACAGAACAGCAAATACGCAGTATTTT.

The CDR3 protein is CASSLPGAVEQFF. Written as DNA, the CDR3 is TGTGCCAGCAGCTTACCGGGAGCTGTTGAGCAGTTCTTC. This chain uses TRBV7-8 with TRBJ2-1; D is possibly TRBD2 (6 bases). The CDR3 is made up of 13 amino acids. Germline-derived CDR1 and CDR2 are SGHVS and FQNEAQ. V lost 2 bases and J lost 9, with 11 bases in between.

Here the CDR3 reads CASGFRGGSWAEAFF. CDR3 sequence (DNA): TGCGCCAGCGGGTTTAGGGGGGGAAGTTGGGCTGAAGCTTTCTTT. The chain links TRBV5-1 to TRBJ1-1, with a possible D match to TRBD1 (6 bases). Trimming removed 7 bases at V and 6 bases at J, with 22 bases between. Germline loops: CDR1 SGHRS, CDR2 YFSETQ. This CDR3 has 15 amino acids. Supplemented by reference TRBV5-1 and TRBJ1-1, the full variable domain reads KAGVTQTPRYLIKTRGQQVTLSCSPISGHRSVSWYQQTPGQGLQFLFEYFSETQRNKGNFPGRFSGRQFSNSRSEMNVSTLELGDSALYLCASGFRGGSWAEAFFGQGTRLTVV.

The chain is built from TRBV3-1 (or the pseudogene TRBV3-2) and TRBJ2-3; 7 bases are a match to TRBD2. CDR1 is LGHDT and CDR2 is YNNKEL in the germline V gene (reference sequence). V gave up 5 bases and J gave up 6 bases; unmatched junction bases: 11. The CDR3 spans 15 residues. DNA for the CDR3: TGTGCCAGCAGCTCCGGGACTACCATCCCCGATACGCAGTATTTT. As protein: CASSSGTTIPDTQYF.

The chain employs TRBV4-1 and TRBJ2-2; 11 bases line up with TRBD2. The CDR3 totals 18 residues. Germline V gene lookup returns CDR1 MGHRA and CDR2 YSYEKL. The junction had 9 bases not matched to a gene; V was cut back by 0 bases and J by 6 bases. The CDR3 bases are TGCGCCAGCAGCCAAGACACTAGCGGGAGAGTCCTGGCCGGGGAGCTGTTTTTT. Its translation is CASSQDTSGRVLAGELFF.

The chain couples TRBV7-9 to TRBJ2-2; TRBD1 might be the D (6 bases). Germline V gene data show CDR1 as SEHNR and CDR2 as FQNEAQ (reference sequence). The CDR3 length is 16 residues. Between the trimmed V and J ends, which lost 6 bases and 3 bases, there was a span of 17 bases. CDR3 region: CASRGSDRLDTGELFF. Here the CDR3 DNA reads TGTGCCAGCAGGGGCTCCGACAGGCTTGACACCGGGGAGCTGTTTTTT. The full variable domain, with the rest looked up from reference TRBV7-9 and TRBJ2-2, is DTGVSQNPRHKITKRGQNVTFRCDPISEHNRLYWYRQTLGQGPEFLTYFQNEAQLEKSRLLSDRFSAERPKGSFSTLEIQRTEQGDSAMYLCASRGSDRLDTGELFFGEGSRLTVL.

The chain carries TRBV29-1 and TRBJ1-2; the D is unclear. The ends were cut back, 6 bases at V and 4 bases at J, with 9 bases in the middle. In germline, CDR1 is SQVTM, CDR2 ANQGSEA. The CDR3 consists of 11 residues. The CDR3 DNA follows: TGCAGCGTGGAGGAGGGCTATGGCTACACCTTC. It yields the protein CSVEEGYGYTF.

The genes are TRBV27 and TRBJ2-1, with 11 nucleotides matching TRBD2. With V trimmed by 0 bases and J by 6 bases, 7 bases remained unmatched. The CDR3 consists of 17 residues. In germline, CDR1 is MNHEY, CDR2 SMNVEV (reference sequence). DNA of the CDR3: TGTGCCAGCAGTTTATCAGTTAGCGGGAGGGCCGGCAATGAGCAGTTCTTC. As protein: CASSLSVSGRAGNEQFF.

This rearrangement joins TRBV5-4 to TRBJ2-5; a possible D gene is TRBD1 (5 bases). Germline V gives CDR1 SGHNT, CDR2 YYREEE (reference sequence). CDR3 length: 15 amino acids. The V gene lost 4 bases and the J gene lost 5 bases, with 18 bases spanning the gap. CDR3 protein: CASSVTQTVGETQYF. The CDR3 DNA reads TGTGCCAGCAGCGTCACCCAGACAGTGGGGGAGACCCAGTACTTC.

This chain uses TRBV5-5 with TRBJ1-2; D call uncertain. V shed 0 bases and J shed 6 bases, with 9 bases lying between them. The CDR3 sequence is 13 residues long. The V gene's germline CDR1 is SGHKS and CDR2 YYEKEE (reference sequence). The CDR3 nucleotides are TGTGCCAGCAGCTTGGTTTCCGGGGATGGCTACACCTTC. As protein: CASSLVSGDGYTF.

This chain uses TRBV2 with TRBJ2-3, with 13 bases aligning to TRBD2. The CDR3 is made up of 16 amino acids. J was trimmed by 6 bases and V by 6 bases; bases with no gene match: 9. Germline lookup yields CDR1 SNHLY and CDR2 FYNNEI. Here the CDR3 DNA reads TGTGCCAGCAGGGACATAGGACTAGCGGGAGACGATACGCAGTATTTT. Encoded protein: CASRDIGLAGDDTQYF.

V usage is TRBV11-2 and J usage is TRBJ1-3, with a weak D call TRBD1 (5 bases). Trimming removed 5 bases from V and 4 bases from J, with 15 bases in between. This CDR3 is 15 amino acids long. Germline V gene sequence: CDR1 SGHAT, CDR2 FQNNGV. As DNA, the CDR3 is TGTGCCAGCAGCACACTTACAGGTTTCGGAAACACCATATATTTT. Protein: CASSTLTGFGNTIYF. Full variable domain (rest looked up from reference TRBV11-2 and TRBJ1-3): EAGVAQSPRYKIIEKRQSVAFWCNPISGHATLYWYQQILGQGPKLLIQFQNNGVVDDSQLPKDRFSAERLKGVDSTLKIQPAKLEDSAVYLCASSTLTGFGNTIYFGEGSWLTVV.

The V and J genes are TRBV18 and TRBJ2-3; 9 nucleotides agree with TRBD1. V gave up 8 bases and J gave up 2 bases; unmatched junction bases: 5. The germline V gene encodes CDR1 KGHSH and CDR2 LQKENI. This CDR3 has 14 amino acids. The CDR3 reads CASTTGGPTDTQYF. Here the CDR3 DNA reads TGTGCCAGCACCACAGGGGGCCCCACAGATACGCAGTATTTT.

The CDR3 DNA is TGTGCCACCAGCAGAGCGGGTCGGAACACTGAAGCTTTCTTT. It yields the protein CATSRAGRNTEAFF. The chain employs TRBV15 and TRBJ1-1; D is ambiguous. The CDR3 has 14 amino acids. V lost 1 base, J lost 1 base, and 7 bases lay in between. Germline CDR1 is LNHNV and CDR2 is YYDKDF (reference sequence).

In this sample, this clone turned up once. V usage is TRBV6-2 or TRBV6-3 and J usage is TRBJ1-1, with 7 bases identical to TRBD1. Germline V gene data show CDR1 as MNHEY and CDR2 as SVGEGT. The trim removed 4 bases at V and 10 bases at J, leaving 6 bases unmatched. The CDR3 sequence is 12 residues long. CDR3 sequence: CASSLGDRGAFF. DNA for the CDR3: TGTGCCAGCAGTTTGGGGGACAGAGGAGCTTTCTTT.

The V call is TRBV19, the J call TRBJ2-1; 9 nucleotides agree with TRBD2. Germline CDR1 is LNHDA and CDR2 is SQIVND (reference sequence). The ends lost 5 bases at V and 2 bases at J; junction bases unmatched: 7. The CDR3 length is 16 residues. In DNA form, the CDR3 reads TGTGCCAGTAGTGGATCTAGCGGGAAGACCTACAATGAGCAGTTCTTC. Translating it yields CASSGSSGKTYNEQFF.

DNA of the CDR3: TGTGCCACTGGGCCCAGTGGTGGGGCCAACGTCCTGACTTTC. This sequence encodes CATGPSGGANVLTF. This rearrangement joins TRBV24-1 to TRBJ2-6, with no clear D. CDR3 length equals 14 residues. V shed 10 bases and J shed 3 bases, with 12 bases lying between them. Germline values: CDR1 KGHDR, CDR2 SFDVKD.